The 26 T cell receptor beta chains reported below all come from one sample, sequenced in a study of cytomegalovirus exposure and HLA in healthy donors. Vbeta (60) and Jbeta (13) primers were used in the PCR. The table came from immunoSEQ multiplex PCR; TCRdb's copy has only in-frame clones and leaves some out. This repertoire includes about 32,000 clones. Material: PBMCs. Receptors originate from a female donor in good health and CMV-seronegative.

The chain combines TRBV13 with TRBJ2-7; no firm D call. Deletions cut 1 base from V and 3 bases from J, with 10 bases between. There are 14 residues in the CDR3. Germline CDR1 PRHDT, CDR2 FYEKMQ (reference sequence). The CDR3 loop is CASSLDASDYEQYF. In DNA form, the CDR3 reads TGTGCCAGCAGCTTAGACGCCAGCGACTACGAGCAGTACTTC.

The chain carries TRBV4-3 and TRBJ1-6; TRBD1 might be the D (5 bases). The CDR3 spans 17 residues. The V gene lost 3 bases and the J gene lost 10 bases, with 22 bases spanning the gap. Germline values: CDR1 LGHNA, CDR2 YSLEER. The CDR3 DNA is TGCGCCAGCAGCCAGCTAACCCGGGGACTAGGGAGATCACCCCTCCACTTT. This translates into CASSQLTRGLGRSPLHF.

The chain is built from TRBV6-5 and TRBJ1-1; D remains unclear. Germline lookup yields CDR1 MNHEY and CDR2 SVGAGI. Trimming stripped 2 bases from V and 7 bases from J, with 11 bases between. The length of the CDR3 is 13 residues. In DNA, the CDR3 is TGTGCCAGCAGTTACCGAGGGCTTGGTGAAGCTTTCTTT. Translating it yields CASSYRGLGEAFF.

This rearrangement joins TRBV18 to TRBJ2-5; D is possibly TRBD1 (5 bases). This CDR3 has 16 amino acids. CDR1 and CDR2 from the germline V gene are KGHSH and LQKENI. V dropped 3 bases and J dropped 1 base, with 15 bases sitting between them. CDR3 DNA sequence: TGTGCCAGCTCACCGGACACGTCAGGCGTCCAAGAGACCCAGTACTTC. This gives the protein CASSPDTSGVQETQYF.

The chain recombines TRBV15 with TRBJ2-6; D is unclear. Germline V gene data show CDR1 as LNHNV and CDR2 as YYDKDF (reference sequence). CDR3 size: 16 residues. V was pared by 4 bases and J by 2 bases, with 12 bases between. CDR3 region: CATSNPVETGANVLTF. The CDR3 region has the DNA TGTGCCACCAGCAACCCGGTCGAGACTGGGGCCAACGTCCTGACTTTC.

For this clone: Within the sample, other DNA sequences also encode this same CDR3. The V and J genes are TRBV9 and TRBJ2-2, with D uncertain. V gave up 3 bases and J gave up 5 bases, with 8 bases separating them. Germline V CDR1 and CDR2: SGDLS, YYNGEE. The CDR3 is 13 residues long. Written as DNA, the CDR3 is TGTGCCAGCAGCGCTAGTATAACCGGGGAGCTGTTTTTT. Translating it yields CASSASITGELFF.

The genes are TRBV6-6 and TRBJ2-7, with D possibly TRBD1 on 5 matching bases. The CDR3 is 15 residues long. Germline loops: CDR1 MNHNY, CDR2 SVGAGI (reference sequence). The V end was cut by 0 bases, the J end by 3 bases, with 12 bases between. The CDR3 bases are TGTGCCAGCAGTTACTCGGAGACAGCAAACTACGAGCAGTACTTC. Protein sequence: CASSYSETANYEQYF.

The chain joins TRBV18 to TRBJ2-5, with D uncertain. The CDR3 is made up of 13 amino acids. V lost 3 bases to trimming and J lost 4 bases, with 9 bases between them. From germline, CDR1 is KGHSH and CDR2 LQKENI. The CDR3 loop is CASSPRVRETQYF. The CDR3 bases are TGTGCCAGCTCACCCCGGGTCCGAGAGACCCAGTACTTC.

Comment on this clone: Its ends do not fully match the called genes, so a read error is possible. The chain employs TRBV4-1 and TRBJ2-1; D gene unclear. Per the germline V gene, CDR1 is MGHRA and CDR2 is YSYEKL. This CDR3 contains 15 residues. The CDR3 nucleotides are TGCGCCAGCAGCCAAGACCGGAGCTCCGACAATGAGCAGTTCTTC. This codes for CASSQDRSSDNEQFF.

The rearrangement links TRBV28 to TRBJ2-2; maybe TRBD1 (5 bases). The CDR3 extends over 15 amino acids. The V gene lost 2 bases and the J gene lost 4 bases, with 11 bases spanning the gap. Germline CDR1 MDHEN, CDR2 SYDVKM. CDR3 residues: CASSLSGASTGELFF. DNA for the CDR3: TGTGCCAGCAGTTTAAGTGGGGCCAGCACCGGGGAGCTGTTTTTT.

The genes are TRBV11-3 and TRBJ2-3; 7 nucleotides agree with TRBD1. Trimming removed 0 bases from V and 1 base from J; junction bases left unmatched: 4. Germline CDR1 and CDR2: SGHNT and YENEEA. The CDR3 runs to 16 residues. CDR3 in DNA: TGTGCCAGCAGCTTAGATCGCACAGGGGGCACAGATACGCAGTATTTT. Encoded protein: CASSLDRTGGTDTQYF. The whole variable domain, filled in from reference TRBV11-3 and TRBJ2-3, reads EAGVVQSPRYKIIEKKQPVAFWCNPISGHNTLYWYLQNLGQGPELLIRYENEEAVDDSQLPKDRFSAERLKGVDSTLKIQPAELGDSAVYLCASSLDRTGGTDTQYFGPGTRLTVL.

A word on this clone: One junction end does not reproduce the germline sequence, and a read error may be involved. The rearrangement uses TRBV7-7 and TRBJ2-7; D is unresolved. This CDR3 region has 13 residues. Germline V lookup: CDR1 SSHAT, CDR2 FNYEAQ (reference sequence). The CDR3: CASSLELGYEQYF. The CDR3 DNA follows: TGTGCTAGCAGCTTAGAGCTAGGATACGAGCAGTACTTC.

The J gene is TRBJ1-1, the V gene TRBV4-1, with D tentatively TRBD1 (5 bases). The CDR3 is 14 residues long. The V gene's germline CDR1 is MGHRA and CDR2 YSYEKL. V lost 6 bases and J lost 1, with 12 bases in between. CDR3 DNA: TGCGCCAGCAGTCGTGACAGAGGGAACACTGAAGCTTTCTTT. Translated: CASSRDRGNTEAFF.

The V call is TRBV4-2, the J call TRBJ2-7, with a tentative D call TRBD1 (6 bases). With 1 base removed from V and 1 base from J, the gap between germline ends came to 11 bases. The CDR3 consists of 15 residues. Germline V gene data show CDR1 as LGHNA and CDR2 as YNFKEQ. The CDR3 spells CASSQVGALSYEQYF. CDR3 DNA: TGTGCCAGCAGCCAAGTGGGGGCGCTATCCTACGAGCAGTACTTC.

The chain couples TRBV7-2 to TRBJ2-7; the match to TRBD1 covers 10 bases. Germline V CDR1 and CDR2: SGHTA, FQGNSA. V shed 1 base and J 2 bases; nucleotides not matched to a gene: 8. The CDR3 is made up of 17 amino acids. CDR3 DNA: TGTGCCAGCAGCTTAGATCTTTACGGGACAGGGGCCTACGAGCAGTACTTC. The encoded protein is CASSLDLYGTGAYEQYF.

This chain joins TRBV5-1 and TRBJ2-5, with 13 positions matching TRBD2. Germline-derived CDR1 and CDR2 are SGHRS and YFSETQ. Trimming at V came to 0 bases and at J to 1 base, leaving 9 bases not matched to a gene. The CDR3 length is 19 residues. CDR3 nucleotides: TGCGCCAGCAGCTTGGCCCGGACTAGCGGGGGATTCGGCCAAGAGACCCAGTACTTC. It specifies CASSLARTSGGFGQETQYF.

The chain joins TRBV5-1 to TRBJ1-4; TRBD1 matches 9 bases. V shed 4 bases and J 7 bases; nucleotides not matched to a gene: 5. Per germline, CDR1 SGHRS and CDR2 YFSETQ. The CDR3 totals 14 residues. This chain's CDR3 is CASSVGQGSEKLFF. Here the CDR3 DNA reads TGCGCCAGCAGCGTCGGACAGGGGAGTGAAAAACTGTTTTTT.

The rearrangement uses TRBV11-3 and TRBJ2-3; a possible D gene is TRBD1 (6 bases). Germline V gene lookup returns CDR1 SGHNT and CDR2 YENEEA. V lost 2 bases and J lost 4, with 16 bases in between. CDR3 length equals 16 residues. CDR3: CASSLSGRGLADTQYF. The CDR3 DNA follows: TGTGCCAGCAGCTTATCGGGCAGGGGCTTGGCAGATACGCAGTATTTT.

The CDR3 sequence is CASSYRGGFYEQYF. CDR3 DNA: TGTGCCAGCAGTTACCGGGGGGGCTTCTACGAGCAGTACTTC. The genes are TRBV6-5 and TRBJ2-7; 8 bases are a match to TRBD2. Germline V gene lookup returns CDR1 MNHEY and CDR2 SVGAGI. There are 14 residues in the CDR3. J gave up 3 bases and V 2 bases, and 3 bases lay outside the gene matches.

The rearrangement joins TRBV5-1 to TRBJ1-6; D might be TRBD1 (5 bases). The CDR3 has 15 amino acids. The V gene lost 0 bases and the J gene lost 6 bases, with 10 bases spanning the gap. The germline V gene encodes CDR1 SGHRS and CDR2 YFSETQ. CDR3: CASSLEGKGNSPLHF. Here the CDR3 DNA reads TGCGCCAGCAGCTTGGAGGGGAAGGGTAATTCACCCCTCCACTTT.

J is TRBJ2-7 and V is TRBV28; D might be TRBD2 (5 bases). Trimming left V 7 bases short and J 2 bases short, with 15 bases between. Germline lookup yields CDR1 MDHEN and CDR2 SYDVKM. The CDR3 totals 14 residues. The CDR3 bases are TGTGCCAGCACCGGTCGGGGAACGGCCTACGAGCAGTACTTC. Protein sequence: CASTGRGTAYEQYF. Looking up the rest from reference TRBV28 and TRBJ2-7 gives the full variable domain: DVKVTQSSRYLVKRTGEKVFLECVQDMDHENMFWYRQDPGLGLRLIYFSYDVKMKEKGDIPEGYSVSREKKERFSLILESASTNQTSMYLCASTGRGTAYEQYFGPGTRLTVT.

The J gene is TRBJ1-1, the V gene TRBV6-5; the D is unclear. The ends were cut back, 4 bases at V and 1 base at J, with 10 bases in the middle. The CDR3 has 14 residues. The germline CDR1 and CDR2 sequences are MNHEY and SVGAGI. The CDR3 reads CASSSLTGNTEAFF. The CDR3 nucleotides are TGTGCCAGCAGTTCCTTAACTGGGAACACTGAAGCTTTCTTT.

The chain carries TRBV5-1 and TRBJ2-7, with D maybe TRBD2 (6 bases). The CDR3 spans 14 residues. Germline V gene lookup returns CDR1 SGHRS and CDR2 YFSETQ. The V gene lost 4 bases and the J gene lost 3 bases, with 14 bases spanning the gap. The CDR3 loop reads CASSARQEGYEQYF. DNA for the CDR3: TGCGCCAGCAGCGCCCGGCAGGAGGGCTACGAGCAGTACTTC.

V and J are TRBV5-1 and TRBJ1-2, with D hard to call. Per the germline V gene, CDR1 is SGHRS and CDR2 is YFSETQ. The CDR3 has 15 amino acids. The ends were cut back, 0 bases at V and 0 bases at J, with 9 bases in the middle. The CDR3 sequence is CASSLDWLANYGYTF. In DNA, the CDR3 is TGCGCCAGCAGCTTGGATTGGTTAGCTAACTATGGCTACACCTTC.

CDR3 DNA: TGTGCATTCAACAGGGGAATGAACAATCAGCCCCAGCATTTT. Translated, it gives CAFNRGMNNQPQHF. The chain recombines TRBV30 with TRBJ1-5; 7 bases agree with TRBD1. The CDR3 has 14 amino acids. The germline CDR1 and CDR2 sequences are GTSNPN and SVGIG (reference sequence).

J is TRBJ2-7 and V is TRBV11-2; 7 bases align to TRBD2. This CDR3 comprises 14 residues. CDR1 is SGHAT, CDR2 FQNNGV, per germline. V lost 1 base to trimming and J lost 3 bases; unmatched junction nucleotides: 3. The CDR3 here is CASSLVWTSYEQYF. For the CDR3, the DNA is TGTGCCAGCAGCTTAGTATGGACTAGCTACGAGCAGTACTTC.